The 13 T cell receptor beta chains reported below all come from one sample, sequenced in a study of T cells in women clearing cervical HPV infection (dated by TCRdb to 2017 to 2018). The library came from the immunoSEQ multiplex PCR assay. Sourced from immuneACCESS, this table was stored by TCRdb with only in-frame sequences that have V and J called. A share of the clones is absent; for the studies checked, an unresolved V gene accounts for under half, and the remainder has no known explanation. The record for this sample contains 20,000 to 25,000 clones. The ten largest make up 2% to 3% of the sample. Sequenced sample: blood buffy coat. The receptors derive from a woman aged 18-70 years with a cervical HPV16 infection that either progressed to CIN3+ or cleared (not recorded which).

About this clone: The CDR3 is cut off 3 residues early in the read; its end comes from the germline J gene. The V gene is TRBV20-1, the J gene TRBJ1-5, with 11 nucleotides matching TRBD1. CDR1 and CDR2 from the germline V gene are DFQATT and SNEGSKA (reference sequence). This CDR3 is 15 amino acids long. V shed 2 bases and J 7 bases; nucleotides not matched to a gene: 7. The DNA read from the CDR3 is TGCAGTGCTAGATCCAGGACAGGGGGCGGCCAGCCC. Translation: CSARSRTGGGQP. The complete CDR3 reads CSARSRTGGGQPQHF.

Regarding this clone: The read ends 3 residues shy of where the CDR3 ends; the end is completed using the germline J gene. The genes are TRBV2 and TRBJ1-5; no clear D gene. Trimming took 0 bases from V and 3 from J, leaving 9 bases between them. The germline V gene encodes CDR1 SNHLY and CDR2 FYNNEI. This CDR3 is 15 amino acids long. CDR3 in amino acids: CASSEAANSNQPQHF. The CDR3 bases that were read are TGTGCCAGCAGTGAAGCTGCTAATTCCAATCAGCCC.

Regarding this clone: The DNA ends 3 residues before the CDR3 does, and the rest of the CDR3 is filled in from the germline J gene. V is TRBV5-6 and J is TRBJ1-4; TRBD1 might be the D (5 bases). This CDR3 is built from 13 residues. Germline loops: CDR1 SGHDT, CDR2 YYEEEE. Partial CDR3 DNA: TGTGCCAGCAGCTCGACGGGGGACTCACCA. It is translated as CASSSTGDSP. The full CDR3 reads CASSSTGDSPLFF.

The sequenced part of the CDR3 DNA is TGTGCCAGCAGCCTGGGCGGGAGTGCAGATACG. It codes for CASSLGGSADT. The whole CDR3 region reads CASSLGGSADTQYF. The chain combines TRBV4-2 with TRBJ2-3; 7 bases fit TRBD2. The read halts 3 residues ahead of the CDR3 end, with the missing end drawn from the germline J gene. Germline V gives CDR1 LGHNA, CDR2 YNFKEQ. This CDR3 has 14 residues. V shed 4 bases and J 4 bases; nucleotides not matched to a gene: 5.

About this clone: At one of its ends the junction is not consistent with the germline gene, which may arise from a read error. The DNA ends 3 residues before the CDR3 does, and the rest of the CDR3 is filled in from the germline J gene. The chain is built from TRBV30 and TRBJ2-1; D possibly corresponds to TRBD2 (6 bases). Germline CDR1 reads GTSNPN; CDR2 reads SVGIG (reference sequence). The CDR3 is 13 residues long. The CDR3 reads CARRLGGANEQFF. The sequenced part of the CDR3 DNA is TGTGCCAGGAGGCTTGGCGGGGCCAATGAG.

Comment on this clone: From the germline J gene comes the end of the CDR3, since the read stops 3 residues before it. The chain combines TRBV7-9 with TRBJ2-7; possibly TRBD1 for D (5 bases). Germline V gene lookup returns CDR1 SEHNR and CDR2 FQNEAQ (reference sequence). This CDR3 region has 14 residues. V was clipped by 5 bases and J by 2 bases, with 13 bases between them. The covered CDR3 bases are TGTGCCAGCAGCGACAGCCTCCAGACCTACGAG. Its protein product is CASSDSLQTYE. The CDR3, in full, reads CASSDSLQTYEQYF. The full variable domain, with the rest looked up from reference TRBV7-9 and TRBJ2-7, is DTGVSQNPRHKITKRGQNVTFRCDPISEHNRLYWYRQTLGQGPEFLTYFQNEAQLEKSRLLSDRFSAERPKGSFSTLEIQRTEQGDSAMYLCASSDSLQTYEQYFGPGTRLTVT.

A word on this clone: The missing CDR3 end, 3 residues past where the read stops, is filled in from the germline J gene. Additional DNA sequences in this sample encode the identical CDR3. The chain uses TRBV11-2 and TRBJ1-1; D might be TRBD1 (5 bases). The CDR3 is 13 amino acids. Trimming left V 3 bases short and J 4 bases short, with 9 bases between. Germline CDR1 SGHAT, CDR2 FQNNGV. This chain's CDR3 is CASSLEGPTEAFF. The CDR3 DNA, read in part, is TGTGCCAGCAGCTTGGAGGGGCCCACTGAA.

Turning to this clone: Sequencing ends 3 residues short of the CDR3 end; the germline J gene provides the rest. V usage is TRBV7-9 and J usage is TRBJ2-1; 8 bases agree with TRBD2. Germline V lookup: CDR1 SEHNR, CDR2 FQNEAQ (reference sequence). The CDR3 has 14 amino acids. V lost 4 bases to trimming and J lost 9 bases; unmatched junction nucleotides: 8. CDR3 sequence: CASSWLAGSGEQFF. CDR3 bases read: TGTGCCAGCAGCTGGTTAGCGGGGTCTGGTGAG.

With regard to this clone: The read ends 3 residues early relative to the CDR3; the germline J gene fills the gap. The genes are TRBV14 and TRBJ1-1; D might be TRBD1 (6 bases). Germline V gene data show CDR1 as SGHDN and CDR2 as FVKESK. V was trimmed by 7 bases and J by 0 bases, leaving 9 bases between them. This CDR3 is 13 amino acids long. The CDR3 reads CASTGQMNTEAFF. The sequenced CDR3 bases are TGTGCCAGCACCGGACAGATGAACACTGAA. The full variable domain, its missing parts supplied by reference TRBV14 and TRBJ1-1, is EAGVTQFPSHSVIEKGQTVTLRCDPISGHDNLYWYRRVMGKEIKFLLHFVKESKQDESGMPNNRFLAERTGGTYSTLKVQPAELEDSGVYFCASTGQMNTEAFFGQGTRLTVV.

On this clone: The CDR3 goes on 3 residues after the read ends, and that part is filled in from the germline J gene. The chain recombines TRBV5-1 with TRBJ1-1; D remains unclear. CDR3 length equals 16 residues. Germline V gene lookup returns CDR1 SGHRS and CDR2 YFSETQ. With 0 bases removed from V and 1 base from J, the gap between germline ends came to 13 bases. This chain's CDR3 is CASSLGFVVPNTEAFF. The CDR3 bases that were read are TGCGCCAGCAGCTTGGGGTTTGTAGTCCCGAACACTGAA.

Turning to this clone: The read ends 3 residues shy of where the CDR3 ends; the end is completed using the germline J gene. The chain uses TRBV5-1 and TRBJ2-3; 11 nucleotides match TRBD2. The length of the CDR3 is 16 residues. Germline CDR1 is SGHRS and CDR2 is YFSETQ. V gave up 4 bases and J gave up 2 bases; unmatched junction bases: 6. The CDR3 here is CASSTKLAGVTDTQYF. CDR3 DNA, as far as it was read: TGCGCCAGCAGCACCAAACTAGCGGGAGTCACAGATACG.

Considering frequency, this clone is medium-sized. The read gets to within 3 residues of the CDR3 end, and the germline J gene fills in the rest. This chain joins TRBV5-1 and TRBJ2-3; D gene ambiguous. Germline V lookup: CDR1 SGHRS, CDR2 YFSETQ. The CDR3 extends over 15 amino acids. V lost 6 bases, J lost 6 bases, and 20 bases lay in between. Incomplete CDR3 DNA: TGCGCCAGCAACCCGATGGCACAGTTCGATGATACG. Its protein product is CASNPMAQFDDT. The entire CDR3 sequence reads CASNPMAQFDDTQYF.

Partial CDR3 DNA: TGTGCCAGCAGTGACTCTAGCGGGGGATCTAACACCGGGGAG. This sequence encodes CASSDSSGGSNTGE. The whole CDR3 region reads CASSDSSGGSNTGELFF. The J gene is TRBJ2-2, the V gene TRBV2; TRBD2 agrees at 10 bases. The read terminates 3 residues ahead of where the CDR3 ends, so the germline J gene completes it. CDR3 size: 17 residues. The V and J ends lost 3 bases and 2 bases, in that order; junction bases with no gene match: 6. Germline V gene data show CDR1 as SNHLY and CDR2 as FYNNEI.